The present TCR beta chain was sequenced within a study of blood T cell repertoires in COVID-19. This table comes from immunoSEQ multiplex PCR, and its TCRdb copy is limited to in-frame clones, with some not included. Of a few hundred thousand clones in the sample, 80% to 90% were seen once. Looked up from germline, CDR1 is MNHEY and CDR2 is SMNVEV (reference sequence). Trimming cost V 6 bases and J 0 bases, with 14 bases left between them. This CDR3 has 15 amino acids. This sequence was found in a man between 25 and 39 years old with acute COVID-19. This chain uses TRBV27 with TRBJ1-2; the D gene is possibly TRBD1 (6 bases). The sample comprised PBMCs or T cells enriched from blood (not recorded which). The CDR3 here is CASSDDRLANYGYTF. As DNA, the CDR3 is TGTGCCAGCAGCGACGACAGGTTAGCTAACTATGGCTACACCTTC.